The rows below give T cell receptor beta chains drawn from one sample of a study of blood T cell repertoires in COVID-19. Libraries were prepared by immunoSEQ multiplex PCR; TCRdb keeps only in-frame clonotypes and omits some of them. The profile covers under 150,000 clones, with around 83% appearing a single time and around 5.5% taken by the ten largest. The specimen was peripheral blood. The source of these receptors is a woman aged 60-70 years with COVID-19, enrolled during active disease. The CDR3 runs from the conserved cysteine through the conserved F or W. The D gene is left open where the match is weak.

D	V	CDR3
.	TRBV30	CAWTLTGDNEQFF
TRBD1	TRBV3-1/TRBV3-2	CASSQLGQGSETQYF
TRBD2	TRBV3-1/TRBV3-2	CASSLGLAGGPDTQYF
.	TRBV9	CASSTTGEGDYEQYF
.	TRBV10-1	CSSTLSSYNSPLHF
TRBD2	TRBV5-1	CASGSGGNNEQFF
.	TRBV3-1/TRBV3-2	CASSQGTTSGNTIYF
TRBD1	TRBV5-1	CASSLQTGVGGYGYTF
TRBD1	TRBV7-9	CASSLFGTGNTEAFF
TRBD2	TRBV5-1	CASSPGTSDPGETQYF
.	TRBV5-1	CASSLTGNTEAFF
.	TRBV6-4	CASSPSQGSLYGYTF
TRBD1	TRBV27	CASSGGGTGGNQPQHF
.	TRBV4-1	CASSQVGGGVVTSF
.	TRBV5-1	CASSLRRQMNTEAFF
.	TRBV27	CASRNQGTPQHF
.	TRBV2	CASSERDLNTEAFF
TRBD1	TRBV9	CASSEGQGRPNYGYTF
.	TRBV6-5	CASRLTDTQYF
.	TRBV6-6	CASSYSTGRLTYEQYF
TRBD1	TRBV4-3	CASSQDREETQYF
TRBD2	TRBV3-1/TRBV3-2	CASSFGLAGTGELFF
.	TRBV27	CASSFRVNYGYTF
TRBD1	TRBV3-1/TRBV3-2	CASSQDRGSYNEQFF
.	TRBV5-6	CASSLRENSYNEQFF
.	TRBV13	CASSQLQVRGEQYF
.	TRBV12-3/TRBV12-4	CASSPRLYTEAFF
TRBD1	TRBV7-9	CASTTGVTEAFF
.	TRBV29-1	CSVDRLNTEAFF
.	TRBV4-2	CASSQTGLAGNTIYF
.	TRBV7-7	CASSLKQMNNEKLFF
.	TRBV19	CASSMVVGTEAFF
TRBD1	TRBV18	CASSPNEGASGANVLTF
.	TRBV11-2	CASSGARGEQYF
TRBD2	TRBV5-4	CASSPYPSGFTDTQYF
TRBD1	TRBV5-1	CASSSGDRGYNEQFF
.	TRBV4-1	CASSVGPFPGNTIYF
TRBD1	TRBV3-1/TRBV3-2	CASSYPGQGNSPLHF
TRBD1	TRBV7-2	CASSGQGAGYGYTF
.	TRBV30	CAWNKRGGGYTF
.	TRBV7-3	CASSLSGVDQETQYF
TRBD1	TRBV4-2	CASSQFQGALNEQYF